This TCR beta chain was documented in a study of tumor-infiltrating lymphocytes in primary liver carcinoma. Joint extraction of RNA and DNA used about 17-30 mg of bulk tissue that was unsorted. As for this clonotype: Antigen unknown. This may stem from a read error, because a much larger clone lies one nucleotide away.

The CDR3 runs to 14 residues. The germline V gene has CDR1 SEHNR and CDR2 FQNEAQ (reference sequence). General observations from the study: Tumor region pairs overlapped more than did tumor-adjacent and tumor-blood pairs. Only around 7.5-24% of top clones occurred in all five tumor regions.

Starting from roughly 540 ng of total RNA, TCR beta cDNA was produced with a primer in the constant region. Slightly modified ARM-PCR, run as three nested multiplex PCR rounds, produced the TCR beta libraries. Amplification in the first two PCR rounds was performed using TRBV1-TRBV30 forward primers and a C-beta reverse primer for roughly 10 cycles each. In TCRdb, the multiplex PCR reads were re-called with MiXCR into one record per CDR3 protein. Of over 35,000 distinct CDR3 sequences in the sample, about three quarters were seen once. This clonotype originated in a man between 40 and 49 years old with primary liver carcinoma and hepatitis B virus infection. Sequenced sample: liver tumor tissue from sampling region 2. As to subset: tumor region T2, inferior pole. The chain links TRBV7-9 to TRBJ2-1; no firm D call. The CDR3 region is CVSSLIHSYNEQFF. In DNA form, the CDR3 reads TGTGTCAGCAGCTTAATTCACTCCTACAATGAGCAGTTCTTC.